This T cell receptor (beta chain) was captured by sequencing in a study of sequential checkpoint blockade in melanoma. Repertoires were generated with immunoSEQ multiplex PCR, while TCRdb's copy carries only in-frame clones and drops some. The profile covers about 19,000 clones, with just under 75% appearing a single time and 20% taken by the ten largest. Documented treatment: randomized to nivolumab then ipilimumab (arm A) or the reverse (arm B). The sequence was collected from a human donor with melanoma. Sample: CD8+ T cells sorted from blood (inferred from file names), taken from a patient given nivolumab and ipilimumab in sequence.

The DNA of the CDR3 is TGCGCCAGCAGCCAACCGACCGGGACTTCCGGCTCCTACGAGCAGTACTTC. Translation: CASSQPTGTSGSYEQYF. This sequence joins TRBV4-1 and TRBJ2-5; a weak D match, TRBD2 (6 bases). The DNA end lines up better with TRBJ2-7; the J call may be wrong. This CDR3 region has 17 residues. CDR1 MGHRA and CDR2 YSYEKL come from the germline V gene.